This T cell receptor (beta chain) was observed in a study of blood T cell repertoires in COVID-19. Whole-study context: COVID-19 samples collected from the United States, Italy and Spain covered acute and convalescent phases. From T cells, B-cell-depleted T cells, or PBMCs came the material, which was cDNA or gDNA.

Under the authors' procedure: The authors estimated nucleated cell counts from reference gene primer amplification. Sequencing used immunoSEQ multiplex PCR; TCRdb keeps in-frame clones, though not all of them. Clone size and the V and J calls come from that table; the DNA yielded D and trimming. The sample gives 150,000 to 200,000 clones, roughly 87% of which show up once; approximately 8% is in the top ten. The sequence was obtained from a woman aged 55-70 years with COVID-19, enrolled during active disease. The sequenced sample consisted of peripheral blood.

CDR3 nucleotides: TGTGCCAGCAGCTTAGTCTCCCGCGGGGGGCCTTTCACAGATACGCAGTATTTT. As protein: CASSLVSRGGPFTDTQYF. The rearrangement links TRBV13 to TRBJ2-3; 8 nucleotides agree with TRBD2. The V and J ends lost 1 base and 2 bases, in that order; junction bases with no gene match: 11. The CDR3 loop spans 18 amino acids. The V gene's germline CDR1 is PRHDT and CDR2 FYEKMQ (reference sequence).